This TCR beta chain was identified in a study of T cells expressing NK-cell markers (dated by TCRdb to about 2020). About the full investigation: Three sorted T-cell subsets (CD3+CD56+NKG2C+, CD3+CD56+NKG2C- and CD3+CD56-NKG2C+) from 7 to 9 donors had their TCR beta-chain repertoires profiled. Among the eight sequenced donors, only one was HCMV-seronegative, while the other seven were HCMV-seropositive. Sequencing of the libraries produced 2 x 150 bp reads on Illumina HiSeq 2000/2500, MiSeq or NextSeq. All eight donors whose samples were sequenced were randomly selected healthy volunteers, three of them men and five women.

HCMV-specific IgG was detected in serum with a commercial ELISA kit to determine HCMV serostatus. Ficoll density gradient centrifugation was used to isolate peripheral blood mononuclear cells from blood. Worth noting for this clonotype: There is no known antigen for this receptor.

Results and caveats for the whole study, not just this receptor: Those dominant clonotypes were again the most abundant among CD3+CD56-NKG2C+ cells in a handful of donors, at about 25-60.1%. In six donors, the dominant CD3+CD56+NKG2C+ clonotypes were among the top 10 CD8+ clonotypes and accounted for about 1.0-8% of CD8+ T cells. Whether the expanded NKG2C-expressing T cell clones were specific for HCMV antigens remained unclear.

TCRdb lists the instrument as Illumina HiSeq 2000. 5'RACE template switching, by which a universal primer site and unique molecular identifiers were added, was used to make TCR beta cDNA libraries. Priming for cDNA synthesis came from the TCR beta constant segment, and two successive PCR amplification steps followed. The study's processing was this. MIGEC was used to demultiplex reads and group reads by UMI, and MiTCR was used to assemble and quantify clonotypes. To exclude erroneous sequences, only TCR cDNA sequences supported by at least two reads were retained. The tcR package was used for downstream repertoire analysis, and clonotypes were matched between fractions using CDR3 nucleotide sequence together with V segment. VDJmatch was used to annotate antigen specificity against VDJdb, with one amino acid substitution allowed in CDR3. Each CDR3 protein sequence appears as one entry after TCRdb reprocessed the reads, and no DNA is included. The V and J calls, along with clone size, are taken from TCRdb and not from the paper's own processing. This sample's records show 500,000 or so distinct CDR3 sequences. Approximately 3.6% of the sample comes from the top ten.

CDR1 and CDR2, looked up from the germline V gene (reference sequence), are LNHDA and SQIVND. Taken from cysteine to phenylalanine, the CDR3 has 13 residues. No DNA has been recorded. The chain couples TRBV19 to TRBJ2-3. This sequence originates from a man aged 18 to 29 in good health. Donor details come from another sample of the same person, matched by shared clones. The source material was blood T cells: a sorted CD56 or NKG2C T cell subset, CD4+ or CD8+ T cells, or bulk PBMC T cells (not recorded which). The CDR3 sequence is CASSIADQDTQYF.